The 24 T cell receptor beta chains below all came from one sample that was sequenced in a study of blood T cell repertoires in COVID-19. The method was immunoSEQ multiplex PCR; TCRdb's version includes in-frame clones alone and lacks a portion of them. The data contain 200,000 to 250,000 clones, about 80% of them singletons. The sequenced material came from peripheral blood. The receptors shown here come from a woman between 55 and 75 years old with acute or convalescent COVID-19.

The V call is TRBV9, the J call TRBJ2-2; 12 nucleotides align to TRBD2. Trimming cost V 4 bases and J 6 bases; bases outside gene matches: 4. The CDR3 is made up of 15 amino acids. CDR1 is SGDLS, CDR2 YYNGEE, per germline. CDR3 nucleotides: TGTGCCAGCAGCTTGACTAGCGGGGGAGCCGGGGAGCTGTTTTTT. The encoded protein is CASSLTSGGAGELFF.

The chain combines TRBV5-6 with TRBJ2-1, with TRBD2 identical over 7 bases. The germline CDR1 and CDR2 sequences are SGHDT and YYEEEE. The CDR3 spans 17 residues. V shed 2 bases, J shed 0 bases, and the junction held 8 bases outside the gene matches. The CDR3 nucleotides read TGTGCCAGCAGCTTTGGACGGGGGGTTAGCTCCTACAATGAGCAGTTCTTC. As protein: CASSFGRGVSSYNEQFF.

The genes are TRBV19 and TRBJ2-4; 9 nucleotides align to TRBD2. This CDR3 is 14 amino acids long. Per germline, CDR1 LNHDA and CDR2 SQIVND (reference sequence). The V gene end was trimmed by 5 bases and the J gene end by 7 bases; junction bases not matched to a gene: 6. CDR3 DNA: TGTGCCAGTAGTGCCAAAGGACTAGCGAACATTCAGTACTTC. Amino acids: CASSAKGLANIQYF.

V is TRBV3-1 (or the pseudogene TRBV3-2) and J is TRBJ2-5, with TRBD1 matching over 7 bases. Losses at the gene ends were 0 bases for V and 0 bases for J; bases not matched to a gene: 10. Germline V lookup: CDR1 LGHDT, CDR2 YNNKEL (reference sequence). The CDR3 runs 18 residues. The CDR3 spells CASSQDRDRGPYQETQYF. DNA of the CDR3: TGTGCCAGCAGCCAAGATCGGGACAGAGGCCCGTACCAAGAGACCCAGTACTTC.

The chain uses TRBV7-6 and TRBJ1-5; 9 bases align to TRBD1. The trim removed 5 bases at V and 6 bases at J, leaving 8 bases unmatched. Germline CDR1 and CDR2: SGHVS and FNYEAQ. This CDR3 is built from 15 residues. CDR3 residues: CASSPGQGWTQPQHF. DNA for the CDR3: TGTGCCAGCAGCCCTGGACAGGGGTGGACTCAGCCCCAGCATTTT.

The gene calls are TRBV18 and TRBJ1-1, with D possibly matching TRBD1 (5 bases). Germline assignment: CDR1 KGHSH and CDR2 LQKENI. With 5 bases removed from V and 1 base from J, the gap between germline ends came to 8 bases. This CDR3 has 13 residues. CDR3: CASSRDWNTEAFF. DNA for the CDR3: TGTGCCAGCTCAAGGGACTGGAACACTGAAGCTTTCTTT.

This clone was seen just once. The rearrangement joins TRBV5-5 to TRBJ2-1, with 9 bases aligning to TRBD1. Germline V gene sequence: CDR1 SGHKS, CDR2 YYEKEE (reference sequence). After removal of 1 base from V and 10 bases from J, the junction contained 3 bases not matched to a gene. The CDR3 spans 13 residues. The CDR3 reads CASSLLGQGEQFF. DNA for the CDR3: TGTGCCAGCAGCTTGCTGGGACAGGGAGAGCAGTTCTTC.

The CDR3 here is CASSSEGRAEQYF. Here the CDR3 DNA reads TGTGCCAGCAGTTCAGAGGGCCGAGCCGAGCAGTACTTC. The chain has TRBV6-5 and TRBJ2-7, with TRBD2 as a possible D gene (5 bases). Germline V gene sequence: CDR1 MNHEY, CDR2 SVGAGI. V was cut by 4 bases and J by 6 bases, with 13 bases left in between. The CDR3 runs to 13 residues.

CDR3 coding DNA: TGTGCCAGCAGCTTTGGACAGGGGGAGGCAGATACGCAGTATTTT. Its translation is CASSFGQGEADTQYF. This chain uses TRBV11-3 with TRBJ2-3; 10 bases match TRBD1. The CDR3 is 15 amino acids. V dropped 3 bases and J dropped 4; count of bases not matched to a gene: 4. Germline CDR1 is SGHNT and CDR2 is YENEEA.

In DNA form, the CDR3 reads TGTGCCATCAGTGGGGAGGGAGCGTCGGGGGGGCCGCTAGGCACAGATACGCAGTATTTT. Translated: CAISGEGASGGPLGTDTQYF. The chain is built from TRBV10-3 and TRBJ2-3; TRBD2 agrees at 8 bases. From germline, CDR1 is ENHRY and CDR2 SYGVKD. CDR3 length: 20 residues. The ends lost 4 bases at V and 1 base at J; junction bases unmatched: 19.

This clone has just a few counts. The chain joins TRBV10-3 to TRBJ2-1, with 11 positions matching TRBD2. Germline CDR1 and CDR2: ENHRY and SYGVKD. CDR3 size: 12 residues. Trimming took 10 bases from V and 7 from J; bases not matched to a gene: 3. CDR3 residues: CATGTSGNEQFF. In DNA form, the CDR3 reads TGTGCCACCGGGACTAGCGGTAATGAGCAGTTCTTC.

CDR3 sequence reads: CASSQEGHANQPQHF. CDR3 bases: TGCGCCAGCAGCCAAGAAGGACACGCTAATCAGCCCCAGCATTTT. The rearrangement joins TRBV4-1 to TRBJ1-5; perhaps TRBD1 as D (5 bases). From germline, CDR1 is MGHRA and CDR2 YSYEKL. Trimming left V 0 bases short and J 4 bases short, with 10 bases between. The CDR3 covers 15 residues.

This sequence joins TRBV15 and TRBJ2-3; D gene unclear. With 6 bases removed from V and 0 bases from J, the gap between germline ends came to 10 bases. CDR1 LNHNV and CDR2 YYDKDF come from the germline V gene (reference sequence). The CDR3 runs 14 residues. Written as DNA, the CDR3 is TGTGCCACCAGTAGGTCAGGAAGCACAGATACGCAGTATTTT. This encodes CATSRSGSTDTQYF.

The chain has TRBV5-4 and TRBJ1-2; TRBD1 is a possible D gene (6 bases). CDR1 is SGHNT, CDR2 YYREEE, per germline (reference sequence). CDR3 length: 13 amino acids. V lost 4 bases, J lost 3 bases, and 10 bases lay in between. This CDR3 is CASSQGHDYGYTF. CDR3 coding DNA: TGTGCCAGCAGCCAGGGACATGACTATGGCTACACCTTC. The whole variable domain, filled in from reference TRBV5-4 and TRBJ1-2, reads ETGVTQSPTHLIKTRGQQVTLRCSSQSGHNTVSWYQQALGQGPQFIFQYYREEENGRGNFPPRFSGLQFPNYSSELNVNALELDDSALYLCASSQGHDYGYTFGSGTRLTVV.

This chain joins TRBV12-3 or TRBV12-4 and TRBJ2-7; D unclear. The CDR3 length is 13 residues. V lost 3 bases to trimming and J lost 3 bases, with 9 bases between them. CDR3 loop: CASSLQEGYEQYF. CDR3 in DNA: TGTGCCAGCAGTTTGCAGGAAGGCTACGAGCAGTACTTC.

V is TRBV9 and J is TRBJ1-3, with D maybe TRBD1 (5 bases). CDR3 length: 15 amino acids. The germline CDR1 and CDR2 sequences are SGDLS and YYNGEE. The V end lost 4 bases, the J end lost 0 bases, and 11 bases lay between the germline ends. DNA of the CDR3: TGTGCCAGCAGCATAGGGACTATCTCTGGAAACACCATATATTTT. Translation gives CASSIGTISGNTIYF.

This chain connects TRBV5-1 to TRBJ2-3, with 9 bases matching TRBD1. V was pared by 4 bases and J by 5 bases, with 8 bases of the junction left unmatched. The germline V gene has CDR1 SGHRS and CDR2 YFSETQ. The CDR3 loop spans 15 amino acids. The CDR3 DNA reads TGCGCCAGCAGCATAACAGGGGGCGAGGGAGATACGCAGTATTTT. It encodes CASSITGGEGDTQYF.

The genes are TRBV12-3 or TRBV12-4 and TRBJ2-2; D is uncertain. V gave up 6 bases and J gave up 4 bases, with 6 bases separating them. The CDR3 is 12 residues long. The CDR3 loop reads CASRLITGELFF. The CDR3 region has the DNA TGTGCCAGCAGGCTAATCACCGGGGAGCTGTTTTTT.

The chain joins TRBV19 to TRBJ1-1, with a weak D call TRBD1 (6 bases). V was pared by 1 base and J by 4 bases, with 10 bases between. Germline V gene data show CDR1 as LNHDA and CDR2 as SQIVND (reference sequence). The CDR3 contains 14 residues. The chain's CDR3 is CASSIGGLFTEAFF. The CDR3, as DNA: TGTGCCAGTAGTATAGGGGGGCTGTTCACTGAAGCTTTCTTT.

This clone was detected only a few times. The genes are TRBV5-6 and TRBJ1-4; D is unresolved. The V gene's germline CDR1 is SGHDT and CDR2 YYEEEE. The V end was cut by 4 bases, the J end by 8 bases, with 12 bases between. The CDR3 runs 13 residues. CDR3 nucleotide sequence: TGTGCCAGCAGCCGACTCGGAGGGGAAAAACTGTTTTTT. This gives the protein CASSRLGGEKLFF.

This sequence joins TRBV29-1 and TRBJ1-2; a possible D gene is TRBD1 (5 bases). Germline CDR1 SQVTM, CDR2 ANQGSEA. The ends were cut back, 6 bases at V and 4 bases at J, with 21 bases in the middle. The CDR3 sequence is 15 residues long. Here the CDR3 DNA reads TGCAGCGTGGCGGTGGGTGGCGGGACTGGCTATGGCTACACCTTC. Translating it yields CSVAVGGGTGYGYTF.

The chain is built from TRBV19 and TRBJ1-5; 9 nucleotides line up with TRBD1. This CDR3 comprises 14 residues. J gave up 4 bases and V 9 bases, and 7 bases lay outside the gene matches. Germline V lookup: CDR1 LNHDA, CDR2 SQIVND (reference sequence). The CDR3: CASTGDRVNQPQHF. In nucleotides, the CDR3 is TGTGCCAGCACCGGGGACAGGGTAAATCAGCCCCAGCATTTT.

The CDR3 region is CASSFTGANVLTF. The CDR3 DNA is TGTGCCAGCAGTTTCACTGGGGCCAACGTCCTGACTTTC. The rearrangement links TRBV12-3 or TRBV12-4 to TRBJ2-6; D is uncertain. CDR3 length: 13 residues. Trimming took off 3 bases at V and 2 bases at J, with 2 bases between the two ends.

Only a few counts were recorded for this clone. The genes are TRBV7-9 and TRBJ2-1; unclear D gene. The germline V gene has CDR1 SEHNR and CDR2 FQNEAQ (reference sequence). V dropped 5 bases and J dropped 6 bases, with 14 bases sitting between them. CDR3 length equals 14 residues. CDR3 nucleotides: TGTGCCAGCAGCCTATCAGGCGTGGTCAATGAGCAGTTCTTC. It encodes CASSLSGVVNEQFF.